This T cell receptor beta chain appears in the sequencing data of a study of cytomegalovirus exposure and HLA in healthy donors. The study ran its PCR with 60 Vbeta and 13 Jbeta primers. Clones were sequenced by immunoSEQ multiplex PCR, and TCRdb holds only the in-frame ones, with some missing. This sample's table reports more than 95,000 clones. In the case of this clone: Its antigen is as yet unknown.

Study-level findings and limits: Several V segments, TRBV6-2 and TRBV6-3 among them, could not be told apart and were dropped. A prior analysis recorded that most TCR beta V segments were productive about 87% or about 30% of the time. Associated with HLA alleles at 0.05 false discovery rate in a later analysis were about 17,000 TCR beta sequences. Among immune exposure information, only CMV serostatus was available.

The CDR3 length is 15 residues. Germline-derived CDR1 and CDR2 are SGHRS and YFSETQ. J gave up 6 bases and V 4 bases, and 4 bases lay outside the gene matches. Sequencing used PBMCs. V gene TRBV5-1 combines with J gene TRBJ2-7; 16 bases match TRBD2. The receptor was derived from a young man in good health and CMV-seronegative. CDR3 DNA sequence: TGCGCCAGCAGCGCGGGACTAGCGGGAGGGCTCGAGCAGTACTTC. It yields the protein CASSAGLAGGLEQYF.